The 21 T cell receptor beta chains presented below share a single source sample, sequenced in a study of blood T cells in healthy people across ages. A second about 7 to 12 cycle PCR used barcoded and J-beta primers. TCRdb used MiXCR to reprocess the 5' RACE reads, holding one entry per CDR3 protein. Altogether around 780,000 distinct CDR3 sequences are present, roughly 25% being singletons, with the ten largest covering 2.5% to 3.5%. These data were likewise used in another study, on T cells of mothers and their children.

The specimen sequenced was blood. The receptor set was obtained from a boy under 18 in good health.

The chain combines TRBV14 with TRBJ2-5, with D unresolved. The CDR3 has 14 residues. Trimming stripped 0 bases from V and 11 bases from J, with 16 bases between. Per germline, CDR1 SGHDN and CDR2 FVKESK. CDR3 in DNA: TGTGCCAGCAGCCAAGAACTACTCCTCCTTTCGCAGTACTTC. Encoded protein: CASSQELLLLSQYF.

This clonotype was detected only a few times. The V and J genes are TRBV4-1 and TRBJ2-7; D gene unclear. Trimming stripped 2 bases from V and 0 bases from J, with 14 bases between. The CDR3 extends over 16 amino acids. Germline CDR1 reads MGHRA; CDR2 reads YSYEKL. CDR3 sequence (DNA): TGCGCCAGCAGCCAAAAAGTCGGGCCGAGCTCCTACGAGCAGTACTTC. It yields the protein CASSQKVGPSSYEQYF.

This rearrangement joins TRBV5-8 to TRBJ1-2; possibly TRBD1 for D (5 bases). The V end was cut by 0 bases, the J end by 5 bases, with 8 bases between. Germline CDR1 SGHTS, CDR2 YDEGEE. The CDR3 covers 13 residues. CDR3 protein: CASSLVGVYGYTF. As DNA, the CDR3 is TGTGCCAGCAGCTTGGTGGGGGTGTATGGCTACACCTTC.

This clonotype occurred a few times. This sequence joins TRBV7-7 and TRBJ2-1; weak D call: TRBD1 (7 bases). Germline CDR1 SSHAT, CDR2 FNYEAQ (reference sequence). CDR3 length: 19 amino acids. The ends were cut back, 5 bases at V and 5 bases at J, with 28 bases in the middle. The CDR3 nucleotides read TGTGCCAGCAGCCCCGGGCGGCAGGGGGATTGGGACTCACACAATGAGCAGTTCTTC. It specifies CASSPGRQGDWDSHNEQFF.

This clonotype was detected many times. The rearrangement links TRBV4-1 to TRBJ2-5; the match to TRBD2 covers 13 bases. CDR1 is MGHRA and CDR2 is YSYEKL in the germline V gene. The CDR3 extends over 19 amino acids. The ends lost 0 bases at V and 7 bases at J; junction bases unmatched: 14. CDR3: CASSQDPIRTSGGPGTQYF. CDR3 in DNA: TGCGCCAGCAGCCAAGACCCCATACGGACTAGCGGGGGCCCCGGGACCCAGTACTTC.

This clonotype has more than one count but fewer than ten. The chain uses TRBV6-1 and TRBJ1-1, with 11 bases matching TRBD1. The CDR3 is 13 residues long. Germline-derived CDR1 and CDR2 are MNHNS and SASEGT. The V gene end was trimmed by 2 bases and the J gene end by 10 bases; junction bases not matched to a gene: 3. CDR3 in amino acids: CASSERDRGGAFF. In DNA form, the CDR3 reads TGTGCCAGCAGTGAACGGGACAGGGGGGGAGCTTTCTTT.

This clonotype came up a few times. This sequence joins TRBV6-1 and TRBJ1-6, with unresolved D. V dropped 5 bases and J dropped 0 bases, with 14 bases sitting between them. This CDR3 contains 17 residues. Germline V CDR1 and CDR2: MNHNS, SASEGT. In DNA form, the CDR3 reads TGTGCCAGCAGTCCTTCGAGGGAGAGCTCCTATAATTCACCCCTCCACTTT. Protein product: CASSPSRESSYNSPLHF.

This rearrangement joins TRBV2 to TRBJ1-1; D might be TRBD1 (6 bases). Germline V CDR1 and CDR2: SNHLY, FYNNEI. With 3 bases removed from V and 4 bases from J, the gap between germline ends came to 15 bases. This CDR3 is 15 amino acids long. The CDR3 DNA sequence: TGTGCCAGCAGTGATACAGGGAGCCGCGGCACTGAAGCTTTCTTT. Translating gives CASSDTGSRGTEAFF.

This rearrangement joins TRBV12-3 or TRBV12-4 to TRBJ2-5; 9 bases agree with TRBD2. V dropped 6 bases and J dropped 4; count of bases not matched to a gene: 6. The CDR3 covers 14 residues. In DNA form, the CDR3 reads TGTGCCAGCAGCCCCCCAGCGGGGGGAGAGACCCAGTACTTC. This encodes CASSPPAGGETQYF.

The V gene is TRBV5-1, the J gene TRBJ2-6; no clear D gene. Trimming left V 0 bases short and J 0 bases short, with 19 bases between. The CDR3 loop spans 20 amino acids. Germline lookup yields CDR1 SGHRS and CDR2 YFSETQ. The DNA for the CDR3 is TGCGCCAGCAGCTTGGCCGGGTGGTTCTCATCTCCCTCTGGGGCCAACGTCCTGACTTTC. Its translation: CASSLAGWFSSPSGANVLTF.

This clonotype has a handful of counts. The chain uses TRBV12-3 or TRBV12-4 and TRBJ2-3; TRBD2 matches at 10 bases. V lost 5 bases and J lost 0; bases outside the gene matches: 8. The CDR3 runs 17 residues. The CDR3 protein is CASSPKRGGPSTDTQYF. The CDR3 DNA follows: TGTGCCAGCAGTCCCAAGCGGGGGGGCCCTAGCACAGATACGCAGTATTTT.

This rearrangement joins TRBV6-1 to TRBJ2-4; the match to TRBD1 covers 7 bases. After removal of 9 bases from V and 5 bases from J, the junction contained 10 bases not matched to a gene. The CDR3 loop spans 14 amino acids. Germline V lookup: CDR1 MNHNS, CDR2 SASEGT. The CDR3 spells CASRGGLGENIQYF. The CDR3 nucleotides are TGTGCCAGTAGAGGGGGCCTGGGGGAAAACATTCAGTACTTC.

V is TRBV27 and J is TRBJ2-5, with D perhaps TRBD1 or TRBD2 (6 bases each). The assigned J gene may be wrong: the sequence end matches TRBJ2-1 better. The CDR3 runs to 14 residues. The germline gives CDR1 MNHEY, CDR2 SMNVEV (reference sequence). The CDR3 loop reads CASSLGNYGGGQFF. The CDR3 DNA is TGTGCCAGCAGTTTAGGGAACTACGGAGGGGGGCAGTTCTTC.

Only a few counts were recorded for this clonotype. The CDR3 coding sequence is TGTGCCATCAGTGAGTCGACCAGGGCCGACGGGGAGCTGTTTTTT. This encodes CAISESTRADGELFF. The chain is built from TRBV10-3 and TRBJ2-2, with a weak D call TRBD1 (5 bases). CDR1 ENHRY and CDR2 SYGVKD come from the germline V gene. V lost 0 bases and J lost 7, with 12 bases in between. This CDR3 region has 15 residues.

J is TRBJ1-5 and V is TRBV10-3; TRBD1 might be the D (5 bases). V gave up 3 bases and J gave up 0 bases, with 15 bases separating them. CDR1 is ENHRY, CDR2 SYGVKD, per germline. CDR3 size: 17 residues. The CDR3 sequence: CAISDGRAMYSNQPQHF. The CDR3 DNA reads as TGTGCCATCAGTGACGGCAGGGCGATGTATAGCAATCAGCCCCAGCATTTT.

The chain couples TRBV7-2 to TRBJ2-7, with TRBD2 matching 11 bases. Trimming removed 8 bases from V and 0 bases from J; junction bases left unmatched: 6. Per germline, CDR1 SGHTA and CDR2 FQGNSA. The CDR3 has 15 amino acids. Written as DNA, the CDR3 is TGTGCCAGCGCCCCGACTAGCGGGGTCTCCTACGAGCAGTACTTC. Translation gives CASAPTSGVSYEQYF.

This clonotype was counted a few times. This chain joins TRBV14 and TRBJ2-5; 7 bases are shared with TRBD2. Trimming removed 4 bases from V and 4 bases from J; junction bases left unmatched: 9. The CDR3 consists of 15 residues. Germline V gives CDR1 SGHDN, CDR2 FVKESK. The CDR3 loop reads CASSRDPGLLETQYF. The CDR3 region has the DNA TGTGCCAGCAGCCGGGACCCGGGACTATTAGAGACCCAGTACTTC.

The chain joins TRBV12-3 or TRBV12-4 to TRBJ2-5; 9 bases are a match to TRBD1. TRBJ2-7 explains the end of the DNA better; the J call may be wrong. This CDR3 comprises 15 residues. The CDR3 DNA follows: TGTGCCAGCAGCCCAGAGGGACAGGGCGGGAGCGAGCAGTACTTC. Its translation is CASSPEGQGGSEQYF.

The rearrangement links TRBV19 to TRBJ1-4, with D possibly matching TRBD1 (5 bases). Germline CDR1 LNHDA, CDR2 SQIVND (reference sequence). CDR3 length: 16 amino acids. V lost 5 bases, J lost 0 bases, and 13 bases lay in between. This CDR3 reads CASSPSQGATNEKLFF. In DNA, the CDR3 is TGTGCCAGTAGTCCCTCGCAGGGCGCAACTAATGAAAAACTGTTTTTT.

The chain uses TRBV28 and TRBJ1-1; D is possibly TRBD1 (5 bases). Germline V gene data show CDR1 as MDHEN and CDR2 as SYDVKM. Trimming shortened V by 5 bases and J by 3 bases, and 16 bases separated the two germline ends. The CDR3 covers 15 residues. CDR3 sequence (DNA): TGTGCCAGCAGTAAGCAGGGCTACTTTGACACTGAAGCTTTCTTT. It yields the protein CASSKQGYFDTEAFF.

This clonotype was seen a few times. V usage is TRBV20-1 and J usage is TRBJ2-3, with 12 bases fitting TRBD2. The CDR3 spans 14 residues. The germline CDR1 and CDR2 sequences are DFQATT and SNEGSKA (reference sequence). V gave up 5 bases and J gave up 6 bases; unmatched junction bases: 6. In DNA, the CDR3 is TGCAGTGCTTATCTAGCGGGGGGGCAGGATACGCAGTATTTT. This translates into CSAYLAGGQDTQYF.